The clone carrying this TCR beta chain was recorded a few times. At one of its ends the junction is not consistent with the germline gene, which may arise from a read error. The authors ran a second PCR of roughly 6 to 12 cycles using a sample-barcoded 5' primer and a J-beta primer mix. TCRdb redid the calling of the 5' RACE reads with MiXCR, one entry per CDR3 protein. The table lists 700,000 to 950,000 distinct CDR3 sequences, more than 45% of them singletons, with roughly 22% in the top ten. This record comes from a study of blood T cells in healthy people across ages. Per the germline V gene, CDR1 is SGHRS and CDR2 is YFSETQ. This CDR3 is 12 amino acids long.

The sequence was collected from a man aged 25 to 45 in good health. The specimen was blood. V is TRBV5-1 and J is TRBJ1-2, with TRBD1 as a possible D gene (6 bases). CDR3 residues: CASSLPGGGYTF. The CDR3 DNA sequence: TGTGCCAGCAGCCTCCCGGGGGGCGGCTACACCTTC.